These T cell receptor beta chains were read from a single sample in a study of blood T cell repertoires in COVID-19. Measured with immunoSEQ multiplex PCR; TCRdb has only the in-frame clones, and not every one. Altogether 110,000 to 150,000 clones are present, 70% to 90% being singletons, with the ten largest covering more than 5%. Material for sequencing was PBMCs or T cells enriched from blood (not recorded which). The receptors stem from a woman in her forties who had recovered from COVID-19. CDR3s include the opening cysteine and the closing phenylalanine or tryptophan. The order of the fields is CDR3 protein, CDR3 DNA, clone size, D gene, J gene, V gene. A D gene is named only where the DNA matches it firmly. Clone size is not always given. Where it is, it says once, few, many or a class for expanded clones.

cdr3_aa: CSASPATSGRSYEQYF
cdr3_nt: TGCAGTGCTAGTCCCGCGACTAGCGGGAGATCGTACGAGCAGTACTTC
clone_size: -
d_call: TRBD2
j_call: TRBJ2-7
v_call: TRBV20-1

cdr3_aa: CASAGDGLNEQFF
cdr3_nt: TGTGCCAGCGCGGGGGATGGCCTCAATGAGCAGTTCTTC
clone_size: -
d_call: TRBD2
j_call: TRBJ2-1
v_call: TRBV12-3/TRBV12-4

cdr3_aa: CASTTGYYEQYF
cdr3_nt: TGTGCCAGCACGACAGGTTACTACGAGCAGTACTTC
clone_size: -
d_call: -
j_call: TRBJ2-7
v_call: TRBV7-9

cdr3_aa: CASSGYSYNEQFF
cdr3_nt: TGTGCCTCTAGCGGCTACTCCTACAATGAGCAGTTCTTC
clone_size: -
d_call: TRBD2
j_call: TRBJ2-1
v_call: TRBV2

cdr3_aa: CATSEETASEAFF
cdr3_nt: TGTGCCACCAGTGAAGAGACAGCTTCTGAAGCTTTCTTT
clone_size: -
d_call: -
j_call: TRBJ1-1
v_call: TRBV24-1

cdr3_aa: CASSSTSGVVGETQYF
cdr3_nt: TGTGCCAGCAGCTCGACTAGCGGGGTAGTGGGAGAGACCCAGTACTTC
clone_size: -
d_call: TRBD2
j_call: TRBJ2-5
v_call: TRBV7-9

cdr3_aa: CASSSGKAYNEQFF
cdr3_nt: TGTGCCAGCAGCTCCGGGAAAGCCTACAATGAGCAGTTCTTC
clone_size: once
d_call: -
j_call: TRBJ2-1
v_call: TRBV5-4

cdr3_aa: CASSDRGTYEQYF
cdr3_nt: TGTGCCAGCAGCGACAGGGGGACTTACGAGCAGTACTTC
clone_size: -
d_call: TRBD1
j_call: TRBJ2-7
v_call: TRBV7-9

cdr3_aa: CASGLVLGQVLNTEAFF
cdr3_nt: TGTGCTAGTGGTTTGGTACTGGGCCAGGTCCTGAACACTGAAGCTTTCTTT
clone_size: -
d_call: -
j_call: TRBJ1-1
v_call: TRBV12-5

cdr3_aa: CASSLGQGLNQPQHF
cdr3_nt: TGTGCCAGCAGCTTGGGACAGGGGCTCAATCAGCCCCAGCATTTT
clone_size: -
d_call: TRBD1
j_call: TRBJ1-5
v_call: TRBV5-8

cdr3_aa: CASSPMDRAANQPQHF
cdr3_nt: TGTGCCAGCAGTCCCATGGACAGGGCAGCAAATCAGCCCCAGCATTTT
clone_size: -
d_call: TRBD1
j_call: TRBJ1-5
v_call: TRBV27

cdr3_aa: CSGRDLNTEAFF
cdr3_nt: TGCAGCGGCAGGGATTTGAACACTGAAGCTTTCTTT
clone_size: -
d_call: -
j_call: TRBJ1-1
v_call: TRBV29-1

cdr3_aa: CASSFGEGRTYEQYF
cdr3_nt: TGTGCCAGCAGCTTCGGAGAGGGGAGGACCTACGAGCAGTACTTC
clone_size: -
d_call: -
j_call: TRBJ2-7
v_call: TRBV27

cdr3_aa: CASIGGGLTGELFF
cdr3_nt: TGTGCCAGCATTGGCGGGGGGCTCACCGGGGAGCTGTTTTTT
clone_size: -
d_call: TRBD2
j_call: TRBJ2-2
v_call: TRBV6-5

cdr3_aa: CASSGQGAPPNTEAFF
cdr3_nt: TGTGCCAGCTCAGGACAGGGGGCGCCCCCGAACACTGAAGCTTTCTTT
clone_size: -
d_call: TRBD1
j_call: TRBJ1-1
v_call: TRBV18

cdr3_aa: CASSPPSQRGGEFF
cdr3_nt: TGTGCCAGCTCACCACCGTCCCAGCGGGGTGGGGAGTTCTTC
clone_size: -
d_call: TRBD2
j_call: TRBJ2-1
v_call: TRBV18

cdr3_aa: CATGQGGEQYF
cdr3_nt: TGTGCCACCGGACAGGGTGGCGAGCAGTACTTC
clone_size: -
d_call: TRBD1
j_call: TRBJ2-7
v_call: TRBV3-1/TRBV3-2

cdr3_aa: CASSLDYRGDYGYTF
cdr3_nt: TGTGCCAGCAGCTTAGACTACAGGGGGGACTATGGCTACACCTTC
clone_size: -
d_call: TRBD1
j_call: TRBJ1-2
v_call: TRBV7-2

cdr3_aa: CAIRQEGRTDTQYF
cdr3_nt: TGTGCCATCAGACAGGAGGGGCGCACAGATACGCAGTATTTT
clone_size: once
d_call: -
j_call: TRBJ2-3
v_call: TRBV10-3

cdr3_aa: CASSFPGDTEAFF
cdr3_nt: TGTGCCAGCAGTTTTCCGGGGGACACTGAAGCTTTCTTT
clone_size: -
d_call: -
j_call: TRBJ1-1
v_call: TRBV27

cdr3_aa: CASSGTGGTDTQYF
cdr3_nt: TGTGCCAGCAGCGGGACAGGCGGCACAGATACGCAGTATTTT
clone_size: -
d_call: TRBD1
j_call: TRBJ2-3
v_call: TRBV9

cdr3_aa: CASSIGRDDGYTF
cdr3_nt: TGTGCCAGTAGTATCGGCAGGGATGATGGCTACACCTTC
clone_size: once
d_call: -
j_call: TRBJ1-2
v_call: TRBV19

cdr3_aa: CASSLAPRGTDTQYF
cdr3_nt: TGTGCCAGCAGCTTAGCCCCTCGGGGCACAGATACGCAGTATTTT
clone_size: -
d_call: -
j_call: TRBJ2-3
v_call: TRBV11-2

cdr3_aa: CASSVAPEGAHEQYF
cdr3_nt: TGTGCCAGCAGCGTAGCCCCGGAGGGGGCCCACGAGCAGTACTTC
clone_size: -
d_call: -
j_call: TRBJ2-7
v_call: TRBV9

cdr3_aa: CASSPRGSYNEQFF
cdr3_nt: TGCGCCAGCAGCCCCAGGGGTTCCTACAATGAGCAGTTCTTC
clone_size: -
d_call: -
j_call: TRBJ2-1
v_call: TRBV4-1

cdr3_aa: CASSRTQGHNSPLHF
cdr3_nt: TGTGCCAGCAGTCGGACTCAGGGGCATAATTCACCCCTCCACTTT
clone_size: few
d_call: -
j_call: TRBJ1-6
v_call: TRBV6-5

cdr3_aa: CASSPAPGGLYTQYF
cdr3_nt: TGTGCCAGCAGTCCCGCCCCGGGGGGCCTATATACGCAGTATTTT
clone_size: -
d_call: -
j_call: TRBJ2-3
v_call: TRBV2

cdr3_aa: CAWSVLGQEKGEQYF
cdr3_nt: TGTGCCTGGAGTGTTCTCGGACAGGAAAAGGGCGAGCAGTACTTC
clone_size: -
d_call: TRBD1
j_call: TRBJ2-7
v_call: TRBV30

cdr3_aa: CASSRRGGREETQYF
cdr3_nt: TGTGCCAGCAGCCGAAGAGGCGGGAGAGAAGAGACCCAGTACTTC
clone_size: -
d_call: TRBD2
j_call: TRBJ2-5
v_call: TRBV11-2

cdr3_aa: CASSLYGGGSTEAFF
cdr3_nt: TGTGCCAGCAGTTTATACGGGGGCGGGAGCACTGAAGCTTTCTTT
clone_size: -
d_call: -
j_call: TRBJ1-1
v_call: TRBV27

cdr3_aa: CASSLLGAREAFF
cdr3_nt: TGTGCCAGCAGTTTATTGGGGGCGCGTGAAGCTTTCTTT
clone_size: -
d_call: -
j_call: TRBJ1-1
v_call: TRBV27

cdr3_aa: CASSSDSGSEKLFF
cdr3_nt: TGTGCCAGCAGCTCGGATTCGGGTAGTGAAAAACTGTTTTTT
clone_size: -
d_call: -
j_call: TRBJ1-4
v_call: TRBV5-4

cdr3_aa: CAWSNGGRIYEQYF
cdr3_nt: TGTGCCTGGTCAAACGGGGGGCGAATCTACGAGCAGTACTTC
clone_size: -
d_call: -
j_call: TRBJ2-7
v_call: TRBV30

cdr3_aa: CASSWDRVNEKLFF
cdr3_nt: TGTGCCAGCAGTTGGGACAGGGTTAATGAAAAACTGTTTTTT
clone_size: -
d_call: TRBD1
j_call: TRBJ1-4
v_call: TRBV27

cdr3_aa: CASSSPQSKTFEKLFF
cdr3_nt: TGTGCCAGCAGCTCTCCACAGTCCAAAACCTTTGAAAAACTGTTTTTT
clone_size: -
d_call: -
j_call: TRBJ1-4
v_call: TRBV5-5

cdr3_aa: CASSRTGGLGNTIYF
cdr3_nt: TGTGCCAGCAGTCGGACAGGGGGCCTTGGAAACACCATATATTTT
clone_size: -
d_call: TRBD1
j_call: TRBJ1-3
v_call: TRBV3-1/TRBV3-2

cdr3_aa: CAWSEAGIGTDTQYF
cdr3_nt: TGTGCCTGGAGTGAAGCGGGAATAGGCACAGATACGCAGTATTTT
clone_size: -
d_call: TRBD2
j_call: TRBJ2-3
v_call: TRBV30

cdr3_aa: CASSRQGKTQYF
cdr3_nt: TGTGCCAGCAGTCGACAGGGGAAGACCCAGTACTTC
clone_size: -
d_call: TRBD1
j_call: TRBJ2-5
v_call: TRBV28

cdr3_aa: CASSPTGLKTEAFF
cdr3_nt: TGTGCCAGCTCACCTACAGGGTTGAAAACTGAAGCTTTCTTT
clone_size: -
d_call: -
j_call: TRBJ1-1
v_call: TRBV18

cdr3_aa: CASSVAASGGASEQFF
cdr3_nt: TGTGCCAGCAGCGTAGCCGCTAGCGGCGGAGCGAGTGAGCAGTTCTTC
clone_size: once
d_call: TRBD2
j_call: TRBJ2-1
v_call: TRBV9

cdr3_aa: CSVVPTGNTEAFF
cdr3_nt: TGCAGCGTTGTCCCGACAGGGAACACTGAAGCTTTCTTT
clone_size: -
d_call: -
j_call: TRBJ1-1
v_call: TRBV29-1

cdr3_aa: CASSAGTTNTEAFF
cdr3_nt: TGTGCCAGCAGCGCCGGGACAACGAACACTGAAGCTTTCTTT
clone_size: once
d_call: -
j_call: TRBJ1-1
v_call: TRBV5-4

cdr3_aa: CASAATGTLNTEAFF
cdr3_nt: TGTGCCAGCGCGGCGACAGGGACGCTAAACACTGAAGCTTTCTTT
clone_size: few
d_call: TRBD1
j_call: TRBJ1-1
v_call: TRBV3-1/TRBV3-2

cdr3_aa: CAIRVELFNYGYTF
cdr3_nt: TGTGCCATCAGGGTGGAGCTATTTAACTATGGCTACACCTTC
clone_size: once
d_call: -
j_call: TRBJ1-2
v_call: TRBV10-3

cdr3_aa: CASSQTTGQGNEQYF
cdr3_nt: TGTGCCAGCAGCCAAACCACGGGACAGGGGAACGAGCAGTACTTC
clone_size: -
d_call: TRBD1
j_call: TRBJ2-7
v_call: TRBV7-6